This T cell receptor beta chain was sequenced for a study of cytomegalovirus exposure and HLA in healthy donors. Turning to the study itself: An analysis done earlier identified 100 million to 140 million unique TCR beta sequences from about 180 million T cells. General study findings and limits: Follow-up analysis later connected one missense variant in DCLRE1C with trimming of TCR beta V- and J-genes.

CDR1 PRHDT and CDR2 FYEKMQ come from the germline V gene (reference sequence). The CDR3 runs 11 residues. Deletions cut 4 bases from V and 2 bases from J, with 3 bases between. To note about this clone: Antigen: not known.

60 Vbeta and 13 Jbeta primers were used in PCR. The table came from immunoSEQ multiplex PCR; TCRdb's copy has only in-frame clones and leaves some out. The sample has roughly 99,000 clones, 73% seen once; the top ten hold around 7.8%. This clonotype was sampled from a man aged 25-45 years in good health and CMV-seronegative. The genes are TRBV13 and TRBJ2-7, with unresolved D. Sequencing used PBMCs. The CDR3: CASSSAYEQYF. The CDR3 DNA is TGTGCCAGCAGCTCCGCCTACGAGCAGTACTTC.